This TCR beta chain was identified during a study of blood T cells in healthy people across ages. V shed 11 bases, J shed 0 bases, and the junction held 7 bases outside the gene matches. The CDR3 totals 14 residues. CDR1 is MNHNS and CDR2 is SASEGT in the germline V gene. With a J-beta primer mix and a sample-barcoded 5' primer, a second PCR ran about 7 to 12 cycles. Each cDNA molecule, via a template-switch adaptor with 12 random nucleotides, was tagged. TCRdb re-analysed the 5' RACE reads in MiXCR, keeping a single row per CDR3 protein. The repertoire has approximately 880,000 distinct CDR3 sequences, 45% to 50% of them found once; the top ten carry under 15%.

The sequencing input was blood. This clonotype originated in a man aged 25 to 45 in good health. The gene calls are TRBV6-1 and TRBJ2-1, with 7 positions matching TRBD1. The CDR3 loop is CAGKQGPSYNEQFF. The DNA for the CDR3 is TGTGCCGGAAAACAGGGGCCCTCCTACAATGAGCAGTTCTTC.